The source of this T cell receptor (beta chain) is a study of resident and recirculating memory T cells in vitiligo (dated by TCRdb to 2017 to 2018). As for the study more broadly: For TCR beta sequencing, each of a few stable vitiligo patients provided PBMCs along with epidermis taken by shave biopsy from two lesional and two nonlesional sites. Samples were homogenized without cell sorting just before genomic DNA extraction with the Qiagen DNeasy Blood & Tissue Kit. The human TCR beta sequencing tested whether specific clones in lesional vitiligo skin differed from clones in nonlesional skin and blood. What the work shows at the level of the full study, not this receptor alone: No single dominant TCR clone was found, and clonality differed from one vitiligo lesion to another. Even within a single patient, overlap and correlation analysis found no significant repertoire overlap between any biopsies apart from each lesion compared with itself. Mechanistic studies in the future are needed to assess how much the detected T cell clones and the human Trm pools versus Tcm pools each contribute. TCR sequences were not found to be conserved across biopsy sites or patients, suggesting that different lesions are infiltrated by different T cell clones, a pattern described as private specificity.

The CDR3 covers 15 residues, taking in both the cysteine and the phenylalanine. Left in the record is the CDR3 DNA by itself, 45 bases read in frame from the first base. V was cut back by 5 bases and J by 3 bases, leaving a gap of 14 bases between them. CDR1 and CDR2 are read off the germline V gene as SGHTA and FQGNSA. Comments on this clone: The target of this receptor is not known. Base quality data are lacking; no much larger clone is found one base away.

TCR beta chains were amplified from genomic DNA with the immunoSEQ hsTCRB kit. The immunoSEQ service ran the sequencing of the TCR beta libraries on an Illumina MiSeq instrument. The original pipeline was this. Repertoire data were analyzed using the immunoSEQ Analyzer. The table comes from immuneACCESS by way of TCRdb, which keeps in-frame sequences with V and J called. Part of the clones is missing from these tables; in studies checked, under half for an unresolved V gene and the rest for unknown reasons. The V and J calls and clone size were taken over from that table, and D and trimming were inferred from the DNA. The sample yields 40,000 to 50,000 clones; 80% to 95% were counted once. Roughly 5% of the sample goes to the ten largest clones. Stable vitiligo was defined as no change in lesions over the previous 6 months. To qualify as stable, patients additionally needed to show no confetti depigmentation, which is a clinical sign of active vitiligo. Anyone who had been treated within the previous three months was excluded from the study. PBMCs were isolated from heparinized blood by Ficoll density gradient centrifugation and were subsequently flash-frozen.

The source of this sequence is a male donor with vitiligo. The rearranged segments are TRBV7-2 and TRBJ1-5, with the identity of the D gene unclear. Source material: blood. The DNA sequence follows: TGTGCCAGCAGCCCTCGGGGTGGGATCAATCAGCCCCAGCATTTT. It codes for CASSPRGGINQPQHF.